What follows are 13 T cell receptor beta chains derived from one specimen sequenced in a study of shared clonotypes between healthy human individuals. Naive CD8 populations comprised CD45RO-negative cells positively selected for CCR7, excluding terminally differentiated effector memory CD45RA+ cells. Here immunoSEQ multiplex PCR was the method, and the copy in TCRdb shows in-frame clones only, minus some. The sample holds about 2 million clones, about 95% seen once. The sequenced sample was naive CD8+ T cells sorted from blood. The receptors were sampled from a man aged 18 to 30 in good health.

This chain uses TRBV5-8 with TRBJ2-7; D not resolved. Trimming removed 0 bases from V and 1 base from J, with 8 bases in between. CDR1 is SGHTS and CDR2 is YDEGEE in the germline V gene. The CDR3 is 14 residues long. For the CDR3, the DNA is TGTGCCAGCAGCTTGGGTGGTGTTTCCTACGAGCAGTACTTC. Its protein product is CASSLGGVSYEQYF.

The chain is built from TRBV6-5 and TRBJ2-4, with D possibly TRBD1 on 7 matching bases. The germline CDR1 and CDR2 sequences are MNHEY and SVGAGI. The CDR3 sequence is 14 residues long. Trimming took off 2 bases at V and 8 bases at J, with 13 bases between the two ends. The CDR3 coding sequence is TGTGCCAGCAGTTACGGGCAGGGGGGAGACATTCAGTACTTC. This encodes CASSYGQGGDIQYF.

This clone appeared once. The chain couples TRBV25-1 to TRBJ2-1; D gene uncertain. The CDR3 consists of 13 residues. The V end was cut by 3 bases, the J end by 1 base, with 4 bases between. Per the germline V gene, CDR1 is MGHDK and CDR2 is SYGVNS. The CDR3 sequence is CASSDVSYNEQFF. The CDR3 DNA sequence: TGTGCCAGCAGTGACGTATCCTACAATGAGCAGTTCTTC.

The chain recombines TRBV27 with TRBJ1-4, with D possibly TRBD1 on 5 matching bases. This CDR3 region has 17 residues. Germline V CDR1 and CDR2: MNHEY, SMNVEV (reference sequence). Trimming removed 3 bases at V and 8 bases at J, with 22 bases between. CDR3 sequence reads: CASSFLGVTGSREKLFF. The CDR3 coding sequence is TGTGCCAGCAGTTTTCTGGGGGTTACAGGCAGTAGAGAAAAACTGTTTTTT. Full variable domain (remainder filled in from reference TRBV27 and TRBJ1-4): EAQVTQNPRYLITVTGKKLTVTCSQNMNHEYMSWYRQDPGLGLRQIYYSMNVEVTDKGDVPEGYKVSRKEKRNFPLILESPSPNQTSLYFCASSFLGVTGSREKLFFGSGTQLSVL.

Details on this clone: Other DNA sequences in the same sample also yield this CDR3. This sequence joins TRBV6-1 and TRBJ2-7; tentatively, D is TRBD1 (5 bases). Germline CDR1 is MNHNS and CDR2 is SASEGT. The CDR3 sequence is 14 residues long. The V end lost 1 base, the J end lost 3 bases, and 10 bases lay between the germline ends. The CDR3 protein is CASSEGGRGYEQYF. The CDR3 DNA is TGTGCCAGCAGTGAAGGGGGTAGGGGCTACGAGCAGTACTTC.

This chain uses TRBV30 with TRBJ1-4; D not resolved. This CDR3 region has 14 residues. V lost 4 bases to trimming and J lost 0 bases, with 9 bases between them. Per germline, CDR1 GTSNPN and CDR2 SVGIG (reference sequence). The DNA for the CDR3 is TGTGCCTGGAATACTGGAGCAACTAATGAAAAACTGTTTTTT. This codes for CAWNTGATNEKLFF.

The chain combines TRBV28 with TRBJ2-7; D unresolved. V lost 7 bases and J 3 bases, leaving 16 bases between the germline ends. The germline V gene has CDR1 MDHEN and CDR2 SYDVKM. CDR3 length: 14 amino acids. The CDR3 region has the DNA TGTGCCAGCACCTTTGGACCCGCCAACTACGAGCAGTACTTC. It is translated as CASTFGPANYEQYF.

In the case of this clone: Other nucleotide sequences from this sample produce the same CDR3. This chain's CDR3 is CASSEGGPQHF. CDR3 nucleotide sequence: TGCGCCAGCAGTGAAGGGGGGCCCCAGCATTTT. This chain links TRBV10-2 with TRBJ1-5, with D maybe TRBD1 (6 bases). Deletions cut 3 bases from V and 9 bases from J, with 6 bases between. Germline V CDR1 and CDR2: WSHSY, SAAADI. The CDR3 extends over 11 amino acids.

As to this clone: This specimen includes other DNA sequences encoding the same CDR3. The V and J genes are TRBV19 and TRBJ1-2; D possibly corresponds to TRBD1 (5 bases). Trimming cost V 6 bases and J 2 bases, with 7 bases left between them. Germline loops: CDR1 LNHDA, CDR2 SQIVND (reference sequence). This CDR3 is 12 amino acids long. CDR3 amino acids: CASSPGNYGYTF. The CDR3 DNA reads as TGTGCCAGTAGCCCAGGGAACTATGGCTACACCTTC.

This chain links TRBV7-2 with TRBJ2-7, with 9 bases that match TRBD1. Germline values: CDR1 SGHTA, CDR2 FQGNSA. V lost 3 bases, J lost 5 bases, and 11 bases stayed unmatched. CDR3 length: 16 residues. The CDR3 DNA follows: TGTGCCAGCAGCTTTGGGCTCCCGGGACAGGGTCACGAGCAGTACTTC. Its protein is CASSFGLPGQGHEQYF. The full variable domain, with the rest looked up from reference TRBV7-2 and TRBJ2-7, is GAGVSQSPSNKVTEKGKDVELRCDPISGHTALYWYRQSLGQGLEFLIYFQGNSAPDKSGLPSDRFSAERTGGSVSTLTIQRTQQEDSAVYLCASSFGLPGQGHEQYFGPGTRLTVT.

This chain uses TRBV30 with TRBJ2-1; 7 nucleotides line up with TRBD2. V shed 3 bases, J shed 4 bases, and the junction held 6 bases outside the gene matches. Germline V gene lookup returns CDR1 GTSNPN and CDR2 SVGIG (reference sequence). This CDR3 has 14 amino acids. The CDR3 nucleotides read TGTGCCTGGAGCTATTGGGGGGGGTACAATGAGCAGTTCTTC. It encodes CAWSYWGGYNEQFF.

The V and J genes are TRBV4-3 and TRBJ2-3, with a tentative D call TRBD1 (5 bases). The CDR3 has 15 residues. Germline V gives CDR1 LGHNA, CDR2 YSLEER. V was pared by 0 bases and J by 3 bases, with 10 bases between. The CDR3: CASSQEGQETDTQYF. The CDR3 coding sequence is TGCGCCAGCAGCCAAGAGGGGCAGGAAACAGATACGCAGTATTTT.

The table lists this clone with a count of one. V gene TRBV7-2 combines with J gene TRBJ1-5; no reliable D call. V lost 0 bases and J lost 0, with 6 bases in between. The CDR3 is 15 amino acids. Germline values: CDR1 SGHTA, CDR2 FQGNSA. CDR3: CASSLAVGSNQPQHF. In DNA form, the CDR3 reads TGTGCCAGCAGCTTAGCGGTCGGTAGCAATCAGCCCCAGCATTTT.